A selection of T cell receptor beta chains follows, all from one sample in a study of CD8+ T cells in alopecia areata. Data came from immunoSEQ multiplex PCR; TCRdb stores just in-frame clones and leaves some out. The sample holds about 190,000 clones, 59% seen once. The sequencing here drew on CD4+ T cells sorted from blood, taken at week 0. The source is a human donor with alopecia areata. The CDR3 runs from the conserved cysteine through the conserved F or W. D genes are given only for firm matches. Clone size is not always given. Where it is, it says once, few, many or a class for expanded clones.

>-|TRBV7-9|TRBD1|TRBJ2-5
CASSMTGTGETQYF
TGTGCCAGCAGCATGACAGGGACGGGAGAGACCCAGTACTTC
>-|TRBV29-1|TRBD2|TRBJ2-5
CSGGTSGGVLETQYF
TGCAGCGGAGGGACTAGCGGGGGAGTGCTTGAGACCCAGTACTTC
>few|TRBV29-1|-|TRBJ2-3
CSATYPVSTDTQYF
TGCAGCGCAACCTACCCGGTGAGCACAGATACGCAGTATTTT
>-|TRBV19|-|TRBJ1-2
CASKRGDADYGYTF
TGTGCCAGTAAAAGGGGAGATGCGGACTATGGCTACACCTTC
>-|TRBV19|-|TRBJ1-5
CASSMLVGNQPQHF
TGTGCCAGTAGTATGTTGGTCGGCAATCAGCCCCAGCATTTT
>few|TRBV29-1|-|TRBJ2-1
CSVTGTPAYNEQFF
TGCAGCGTTACCGGGACCCCGGCCTACAATGAGCAGTTCTTC
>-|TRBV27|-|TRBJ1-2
CASSFRGEYGYTF
TGTGCCAGCAGTTTCAGGGGAGAATATGGCTACACCTTC
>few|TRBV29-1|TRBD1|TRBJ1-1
CSVEELLYRGTTEAFF
TGCAGCGTTGAAGAGTTGCTATACAGGGGGACGACTGAAGCTTTCTTT
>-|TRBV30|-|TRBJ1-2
CAWRIQGNYGYTF
TGTGCCTGGAGAATACAGGGAAACTATGGCTACACCTTC
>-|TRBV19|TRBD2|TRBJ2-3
CASSQTSGGHPDTQYF
TGTGCCAGTAGCCAGACTAGCGGGGGTCATCCAGATACGCAGTATTTT
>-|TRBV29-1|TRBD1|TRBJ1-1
CSVQGQGGTEAFF
TGCAGCGTCCAGGGACAGGGGGGCACTGAAGCTTTCTTT
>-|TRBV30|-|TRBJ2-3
CAWSPSTDTQYF
TGTGCCTGGAGTCCAAGCACAGATACGCAGTATTTT
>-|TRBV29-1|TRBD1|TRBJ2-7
CSARDRNGEQYF
TGCAGCGCCCGGGACAGGAACGGCGAGCAGTACTTC
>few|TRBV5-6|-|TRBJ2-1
CASSFHTGTYNEQFF
TGTGCCAGCAGCTTTCATACAGGGACCTACAATGAGCAGTTCTTC
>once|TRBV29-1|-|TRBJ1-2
CSVERGVQDGYTF
TGCAGCGTTGAGAGGGGGGTCCAGGATGGCTACACCTTC
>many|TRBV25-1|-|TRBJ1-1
CASSGQGGEAFF
TGTGCCAGCAGTGGCCAAGGCGGTGAAGCTTTCTTT
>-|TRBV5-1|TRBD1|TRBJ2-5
CASSAIAGQGEETQYF
TGCGCCAGCAGCGCCATAGCGGGACAGGGGGAAGAGACCCAGTACTTC
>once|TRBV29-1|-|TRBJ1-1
CSAAGDGNTEAFF
TGCAGCGCCGCCGGGGATGGGAACACTGAAGCTTTCTTT
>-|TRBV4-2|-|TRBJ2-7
CASSQEYRAYEQYF
TGTGCCAGCAGCCAAGAGTACAGGGCCTACGAGCAGTACTTC
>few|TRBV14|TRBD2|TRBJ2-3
CASSQRQRGSTDTQYF
TGTGCCAGCAGCCAACGACAGCGGGGGAGCACAGATACGCAGTATTTT
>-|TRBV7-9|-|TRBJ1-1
CASSPGRTGTEAFF
TGTGCCAGCAGCCCCGGACGGACGGGCACTGAAGCTTTCTTT
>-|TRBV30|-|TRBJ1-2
CAWAQGENYGYTF
TGTGCCTGGGCACAGGGAGAGAACTATGGCTACACCTTC